This T cell receptor (beta chain) was sequenced for a study of T-cell memory formation after mild COVID-19. In the study overall: Largely donor-specific TCR clusters were found. Study-level results: SARS-CoV-2 specificity of second-wave clones peaking day 37 was unconfirmed. Contracting CD8+ clones were enriched in EMRA, CD4+ mainly in CM and EM.

CDR3 length: 14 amino acids. Germline loops: CDR1 LGHNA, CDR2 YSLEER. Trimming pared 3 bases from V and 5 bases from J, leaving 11 bases between. A note on this clonotype: Its specificity is not known.

TCR alpha and TCR beta cDNA libraries carrying sample barcodes and UMIs were produced by 5'RACE using constant-segment primers. TCRdb used MiXCR to reprocess the 5' RACE reads, holding one entry per CDR3 protein. The repertoire consists of around 130,000 distinct CDR3 sequences, with approximately 15% occurring once and the leading ten covering about 15%. Sequenced material: PBMCs or a T cell subset sorted from them (not recorded which). The J gene is TRBJ2-4, the V gene TRBV4-3; D call uncertain. This sequence was found in an adult woman who had mild COVID-19 (a few samples of this study predate the infection). Cell type and time point are not known. The CDR3 region is CASSHQRVENIQYF. Written as DNA, the CDR3 is TGCGCCAGCAGCCACCAAAGGGTAGAAAACATTCAGTACTTC.